The clone carrying this TCR beta chain was counted many times. Its specificity is not known. One entry per CDR3 protein, called by TCRdb with MiXCR from the 5' RACE reads. The sample carries about 700,000 distinct CDR3 sequences, around 6% recorded once. This sample is drawn from a study of identical twins. Study-level results: Cord blood's abundant beta clonotypes had fewer insertions, unlike memory repertoires.

CDR3 length equals 17 residues. The V segment lost 3 bases and the J segment 1 base; nucleotides outside the gene matches: 8. Germline CDR1 is MRHNA and CDR2 is SNTAGT. This clonotype was sampled from a man between 18 and 35 years old in good health. The gene calls are TRBV6-4 and TRBJ2-2, with 7 nucleotides matching TRBD1. Sample: naive T cells sorted from blood. CDR3 coding DNA: TGTGCCAGCAGTGATTCCTCGGGACAGATGAACACCGGGGAGCTGTTTTTT. Protein sequence: CASSDSSGQMNTGELFF.